These 21 T cell receptor beta chains were all obtained from the same sample, sequenced in a study of PD-1 blockade in mismatch repair-deficient tumors. Sequenced by immunoSEQ multiplex PCR; TCRdb stores in-frame clones only, minus some. The sample has around 30,000 clones, over 80% seen once. The source material was PBMCs, sampled 6 to 7 weeks after starting pembrolizumab. These receptors came from an adult with mismatch repair-deficient cancer.

This chain connects TRBV28 to TRBJ2-1; 11 positions match TRBD2. J lost 3 bases, V lost 5 bases, and 3 bases had no gene match. The CDR3 is 15 residues long. Germline V CDR1 and CDR2: MDHEN, SYDVKM. The DNA for the CDR3 is TGTGCCAGCAGTCCCGGGACTAGCGGCTACAATGAGCAGTTCTTC. Translated, it gives CASSPGTSGYNEQFF.

The chain links TRBV2 to TRBJ2-4, with 8 bases that match TRBD1. Trimming took 6 bases from V and 6 from J; bases not matched to a gene: 10. Germline CDR1 SNHLY, CDR2 FYNNEI. There are 15 residues in the CDR3. In DNA, the CDR3 is TGTGCCAGCAGGGAAAGGACAGGGACCGGAAACATTCAGTACTTC. Protein: CASRERTGTGNIQYF. Supplemented by reference TRBV2 and TRBJ2-4, the full variable domain reads EPEVTQTPSHQVTQMGQEVILRCVPISNHLYFYWYRQILGQKVEFLVSFYNNEISEKSEIFDDQFSVERPDGSNFTLKIRSTKLEDSAMYFCASRERTGTGNIQYFGAGTRLSVL.

The rearrangement joins TRBV29-1 to TRBJ2-3; tentative D call: TRBD1 (7 bases). V lost 8 bases and J lost 0, with 21 bases in between. The CDR3 contains 16 residues. The V gene's germline CDR1 is SQVTM and CDR2 ANQGSEA. The CDR3 DNA reads TGCAGCTCGTCGGGAGCGACAGGGCCAAGCACAGATACGCAGTATTTT. It translates to CSSSGATGPSTDTQYF.

The chain joins TRBV28 to TRBJ2-5; D is possibly TRBD1 (6 bases). CDR1 is MDHEN, CDR2 SYDVKM, per germline. The CDR3 has 18 amino acids. V lost 5 bases to trimming and J lost 2 bases, with 24 bases between them. This chain's CDR3 is CASSLKPGALDSQETQYF. DNA for the CDR3: TGTGCCAGCAGTCTAAAGCCCGGCGCCTTGGACAGTCAAGAGACCCAGTACTTC.

This chain joins TRBV28 and TRBJ2-7; TRBD1 agrees at 7 bases. The CDR3 sequence is 13 residues long. V dropped 11 bases and J dropped 2; count of bases not matched to a gene: 9. Looked up from germline, CDR1 is MDHEN and CDR2 is SYDVKM. CDR3 protein: CASSGTVPYEQYF. The CDR3 bases are TGTGCCTCTTCTGGGACAGTCCCCTACGAGCAGTACTTC.

This chain connects TRBV27 to TRBJ1-2; D perhaps matches TRBD1 (5 bases). The V end was cut by 4 bases, the J end by 4 bases, with 13 bases between. Per germline, CDR1 MNHEY and CDR2 SMNVEV (reference sequence). The CDR3 spans 14 residues. CDR3 loop: CASSSGGALYGYTF. In DNA, the CDR3 is TGTGCCAGCAGTTCTGGCGGGGCCCTCTATGGCTACACCTTC.

This chain links TRBV28 with TRBJ2-7; no definite D call. Trimming cost V 7 bases and J 2 bases, with 6 bases left between them. Germline-derived CDR1 and CDR2 are MDHEN and SYDVKM. The CDR3 extends over 11 amino acids. CDR3: CASTRAYEQYF. Written as DNA, the CDR3 is TGTGCCAGCACCCGGGCCTACGAGCAGTACTTC.

The chain employs TRBV28 and TRBJ2-2; D unresolved. The CDR3 spans 15 residues. V lost 2 bases to trimming and J lost 4 bases, with 11 bases between them. Per the germline V gene, CDR1 is MDHEN and CDR2 is SYDVKM. The CDR3 sequence is CASSLSLRVTGELFF. DNA for the CDR3: TGTGCCAGCAGTTTAAGTTTGAGAGTCACCGGGGAGCTGTTTTTT.

CDR3 sequence: CASSVFTDANYGYTF. The CDR3 nucleotides are TGTGCCAGCAGCGTTTTTACAGATGCTAACTATGGCTACACCTTC. The J gene is TRBJ1-2, the V gene TRBV9; D is undetermined. Germline values: CDR1 SGDLS, CDR2 YYNGEE. V lost 2 bases and J lost 0, with 11 bases in between. CDR3 length: 15 residues. Together with reference TRBV9 and TRBJ1-2, the CDR3 gives the full variable domain: DSGVTQTPKHLITATGQRVTLRCSPRSGDLSVYWYQQSLDQGLQFLIQYYNGEERAKGNILERFSAQQFPDLHSELNLSSLELGDSALYFCASSVFTDANYGYTFGSGTRLTVV.

The rearrangement links TRBV5-5 to TRBJ2-6; 10 bases are a match to TRBD1. The germline V gene encodes CDR1 SGHKS and CDR2 YYEKEE (reference sequence). CDR3 length equals 16 residues. After removal of 5 bases from V and 0 bases from J, the junction contained 2 bases not matched to a gene. In DNA, the CDR3 is TGTGCCAGCAGACGGACAGGGGGCTCTGGGGCCAACGTCCTGACTTTC. Its translation: CASRRTGGSGANVLTF.

This sequence joins TRBV30 and TRBJ2-5; 14 nucleotides agree with TRBD2. The trim removed 0 bases at V and 1 base at J, leaving 10 bases unmatched. This CDR3 is built from 19 residues. The germline gives CDR1 GTSNPN, CDR2 SVGIG (reference sequence). This chain's CDR3 is CAWSVKGLAGVWGQETQYF. In nucleotides, the CDR3 is TGTGCCTGGAGTGTAAAGGGACTAGCGGGAGTTTGGGGCCAAGAGACCCAGTACTTC.

The chain combines TRBV18 with TRBJ1-1; possibly TRBD1 for D (5 bases). From germline, CDR1 is KGHSH and CDR2 LQKENI. The CDR3 runs to 16 residues. Trimming removed 3 bases from V and 5 bases from J, with 19 bases in between. The CDR3 DNA is TGTGCCAGCTCACCTGCCCGCGGGGGGGTTAGGACTGAAGCTTTCTTT. This encodes CASSPARGGVRTEAFF.

The rearrangement links TRBV11-2 to TRBJ2-1; possible D gene TRBD1, 6 bases. CDR3 size: 15 residues. Germline CDR1 and CDR2: SGHAT and FQNNGV. V lost 8 bases to trimming and J lost 1 base, with 15 bases between them. CDR3: CASQLEGQSYNEQFF. DNA for the CDR3: TGTGCCAGCCAGCTAGAAGGACAGTCCTACAATGAGCAGTTCTTC.

By share, this clone ranks as medium-sized. The CDR3 loop reads CASSVGAGTGLIEQYF. As DNA, the CDR3 is TGTGCCAGCAGCGTAGGAGCAGGGACAGGGTTAATCGAGCAGTACTTC. The chain couples TRBV9 to TRBJ2-7, with 9 bases fitting TRBD1. This CDR3 is built from 16 residues. Germline CDR1 is SGDLS and CDR2 is YYNGEE. Germline trimming cut 0 bases from V and 6 bases from J; bases unmatched to any gene: 10.

This clone was counted only a few times. V and J are TRBV27 and TRBJ2-7; TRBD1 is a possible D gene (6 bases). The CDR3 sequence is 15 residues long. V lost 5 bases and J 0 bases, leaving 14 bases between the germline ends. Per the germline V gene, CDR1 is MNHEY and CDR2 is SMNVEV (reference sequence). In DNA, the CDR3 is TGTGCCAGCAGTCCGGGACACAGCCCCTCCTACGAGCAGTACTTC. Encoded protein: CASSPGHSPSYEQYF.

As for this clone: An end of the junction does not agree with germline; a read error may underlie this. CDR3: CASSAGQLRGGELLF. The CDR3 DNA reads TGTGCCAGCAGCGCGGGACAGCTCCGGGGCGGGGAGCTGCTTTTT. This sequence joins TRBV5-5 and TRBJ2-2; a weak D match, TRBD1 (7 bases). Germline V gene data show CDR1 as SGHKS and CDR2 as YYEKEE (reference sequence). There are 15 residues in the CDR3.

This clone appeared a few times. V and J are TRBV27 and TRBJ1-2, with 9 bases fitting TRBD1. V dropped 3 bases and J dropped 4; count of bases not matched to a gene: 9. Germline CDR1 and CDR2: MNHEY and SMNVEV (reference sequence). This CDR3 has 16 amino acids. The CDR3 here is CASSLRRDRVGYGYTF. The CDR3 nucleotides read TGTGCCAGCAGTTTGCGCCGGGACAGGGTAGGCTATGGCTACACCTTC.

This clone occurred a few times. The V call is TRBV27, the J call TRBJ2-7, with TRBD2 matching 11 bases. With 2 bases clipped from V and 0 bases from J, the junction kept 3 bases outside the gene matches. CDR1 and CDR2 from the germline V gene are MNHEY and SMNVEV (reference sequence). The CDR3 loop spans 16 amino acids. Written as DNA, the CDR3 is TGTGCCAGCAGTTTAGAAGGGACTAGCGGCTCCTACGAGCAGTACTTC. Its protein product is CASSLEGTSGSYEQYF.

The genes are TRBV21-1 and TRBJ2-1; the listed D gene, TRBD2, was not tested against the DNA. TRBV21-1 is a pseudogene locus. The CDR3 is 16 amino acids. CDR3 nucleotide sequence: TGTGCCAGCCAGCCAAAACTAGCGGGAGGAACGGGGGAGCAGTTCTTC. It translates to CASQPKLAGGTGEQFF.

In its sample, this clone is medium-sized. The V gene is TRBV2, the J gene TRBJ2-5; TRBD2 might be the D (6 bases). V was pared by 3 bases and J by 4 bases, with 9 bases between. The CDR3 totals 13 residues. Germline V gene data show CDR1 as SNHLY and CDR2 as FYNNEI. The CDR3 loop reads CASSDVEGETQYF. The DNA of the CDR3 is TGTGCCAGCAGTGACGTGGAGGGAGAGACCCAGTACTTC.

On this clone: One end of the junction is discordant with germline, which a read error may explain. The genes are TRBV19 and TRBJ2-3, with 7 bases matching TRBD2. CDR1 is LNHDA, CDR2 SQIVND, per germline (reference sequence). The CDR3 has 15 amino acids. The CDR3 loop reads CASSIGGGSKDTQYF. DNA for the CDR3: TGTGCCAGTAGTATAGGAGGCGGGAGCAAAGATACGCAGTATTTT.